This T cell receptor (beta chain) comes out of a study of control samples from healthy donors and cancer patients. The data were produced by immunoSEQ multiplex PCR, yet TCRdb's version contains in-frame clones alone and is incomplete. The data show about 170,000 clones, with around 88% seen just once and 4% to 6% held by the top ten. V gave up 0 bases and J gave up 4 bases; unmatched junction bases: 1. In germline, CDR1 is KGHSH, CDR2 LQKENI. The CDR3 contains 14 residues. This sequence joins TRBV18 and TRBJ2-3; 7 bases fit TRBD1. Sequenced: blood. The receptor comes from a woman in her twenties or thirties in good health. In DNA, the CDR3 is TGTGCCAGCTCACCACCGGACAGGCCAGATACGCAGTATTTT. Residues: CASSPPDRPDTQYF.